The clone carrying this T cell receptor (beta chain) was detected ten times or more. Its matching antigen is unknown. This sample was included in a study of neurological immune-mediated disorders. From 15-18 subjects, every sequencing run obtained over 190 million TCR-beta sequences. TCRdb re-derived calls from the 5' RACE reads in MiXCR, one entry per CDR3 protein. The repertoire consists of 85,000 to 90,000 distinct CDR3 sequences, with approximately 3.5% occurring once and the leading ten covering about 3%. Study conclusions and caveats: Expansion of TCR clones was greatest in HTLV-1-associated myelopathy and smallest in multiple sclerosis, where it fell below that of healthy controls.

Trimming removed 5 bases at V and 6 bases at J, with 22 bases between. The CDR3 has 16 amino acids. Sequences were obtained from PBMCs. The sequence was collected from a woman in her forties or fifties with multiple sclerosis. The chain is built from TRBV12-3 or TRBV12-4 and TRBJ2-5; D may match TRBD1 or TRBD2 (6 bases each). CDR3 DNA: TGTGCCAGCAGTAAGATTTTGTGGGGGGCCGAACAGACCCAGTACTTC. This sequence encodes CASSKILWGAEQTQYF.